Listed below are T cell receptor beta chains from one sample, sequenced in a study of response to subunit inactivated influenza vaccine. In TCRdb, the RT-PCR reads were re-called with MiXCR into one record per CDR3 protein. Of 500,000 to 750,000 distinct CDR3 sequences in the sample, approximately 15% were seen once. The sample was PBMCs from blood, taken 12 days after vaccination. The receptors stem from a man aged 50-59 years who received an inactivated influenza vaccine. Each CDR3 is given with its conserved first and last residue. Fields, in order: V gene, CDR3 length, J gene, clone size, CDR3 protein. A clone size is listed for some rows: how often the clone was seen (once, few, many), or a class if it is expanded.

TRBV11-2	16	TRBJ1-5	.	CASSPLGQGGVQPQHF
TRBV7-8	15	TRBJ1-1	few	CASSAETRTNTEAFF
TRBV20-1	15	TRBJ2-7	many	CSAREERLAGSEQYF
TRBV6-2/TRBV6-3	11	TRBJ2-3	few	CATSSLDTQYF
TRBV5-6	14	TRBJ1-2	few	CASNDYRVINGYTF
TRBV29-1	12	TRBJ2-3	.	CSVGDPGDTQYF
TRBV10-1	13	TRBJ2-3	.	CASRPGGADTQYF
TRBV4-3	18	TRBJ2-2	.	CASSHGLAGGPGTGELFF
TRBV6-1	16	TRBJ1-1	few	CASSEVDTGTSTEAFF
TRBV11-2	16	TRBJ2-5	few	CASSLTYGAAPETQYF
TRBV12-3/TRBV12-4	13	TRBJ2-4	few	CASRKEAKNIQYF
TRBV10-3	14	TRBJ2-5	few	CAISGTGLQETQYF
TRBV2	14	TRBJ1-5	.	CASRGDRPNQPQHF
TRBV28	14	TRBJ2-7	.	CASNRAPVRYEQYF
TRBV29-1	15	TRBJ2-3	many	CSVDHFGLAGDTQYF
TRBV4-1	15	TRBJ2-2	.	CASRQGMYTTGELFF
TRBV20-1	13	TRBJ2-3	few	CSAIQPTDDTQYF
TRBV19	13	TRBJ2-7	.	CASREAGVYEQYF
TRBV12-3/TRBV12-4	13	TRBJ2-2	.	CASSLRAVGELFF
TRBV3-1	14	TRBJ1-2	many	CASSHTGQGAGYTF
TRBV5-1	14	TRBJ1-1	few	CASSPTALNTEAFF
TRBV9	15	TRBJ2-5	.	CASSVQAGAQETQYF
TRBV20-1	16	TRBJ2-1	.	CSARGVSGGAYNEQFF
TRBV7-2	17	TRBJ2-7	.	CASSLGGLAGTSYEQYF
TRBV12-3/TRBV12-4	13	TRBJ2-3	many	CASSARQHSTQYF
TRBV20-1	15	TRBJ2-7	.	CSARDKAGYQGEQYF